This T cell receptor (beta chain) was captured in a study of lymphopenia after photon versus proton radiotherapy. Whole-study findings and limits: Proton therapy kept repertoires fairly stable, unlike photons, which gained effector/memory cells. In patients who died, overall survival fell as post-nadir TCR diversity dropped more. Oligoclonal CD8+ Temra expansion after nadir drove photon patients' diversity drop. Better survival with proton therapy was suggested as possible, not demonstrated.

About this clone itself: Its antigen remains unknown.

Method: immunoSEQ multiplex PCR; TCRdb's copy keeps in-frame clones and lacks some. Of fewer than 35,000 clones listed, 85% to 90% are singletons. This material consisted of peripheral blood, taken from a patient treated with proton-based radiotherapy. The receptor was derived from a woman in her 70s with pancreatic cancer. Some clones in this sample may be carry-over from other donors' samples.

The CDR3: CASSFGAPLTDTQYF. DNA of the CDR3: TGTGCCAGCTCATTCGGGGCCCCCCTCACAGATACGCAGTATTTT. The chain has TRBV7-8 and TRBJ2-3; either TRBD1 or TRBD2 may fit D (5 bases each). Germline V CDR1 and CDR2: SGHVS, FQNEAQ. Between the trimmed V and J ends, which lost 8 bases and 2 bases, there was a span of 17 bases. The CDR3 is 15 amino acids.